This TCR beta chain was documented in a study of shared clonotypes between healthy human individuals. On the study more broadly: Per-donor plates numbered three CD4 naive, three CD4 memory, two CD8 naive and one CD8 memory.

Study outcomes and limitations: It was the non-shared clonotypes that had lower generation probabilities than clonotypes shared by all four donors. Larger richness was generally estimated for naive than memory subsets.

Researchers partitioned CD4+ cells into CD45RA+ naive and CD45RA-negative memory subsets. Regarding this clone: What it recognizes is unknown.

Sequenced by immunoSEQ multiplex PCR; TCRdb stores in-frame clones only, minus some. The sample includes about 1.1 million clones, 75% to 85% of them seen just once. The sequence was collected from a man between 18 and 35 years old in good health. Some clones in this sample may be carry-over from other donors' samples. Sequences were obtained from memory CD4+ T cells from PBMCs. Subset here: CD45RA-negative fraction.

The DNA for the CDR3 is TGTGCCAGCTCACTGGCAGCGGGAGCCACCGGGGAGCTGTTTTTT. It yields the protein CASSLAAGATGELFF. This chain links TRBV18 with TRBJ2-2, with 8 positions matching TRBD2. The length of the CDR3 is 15 residues. Unmatched junction bases numbered 5, after V lost 4 bases and J lost 4 bases. Germline V gene lookup returns CDR1 KGHSH and CDR2 LQKENI.